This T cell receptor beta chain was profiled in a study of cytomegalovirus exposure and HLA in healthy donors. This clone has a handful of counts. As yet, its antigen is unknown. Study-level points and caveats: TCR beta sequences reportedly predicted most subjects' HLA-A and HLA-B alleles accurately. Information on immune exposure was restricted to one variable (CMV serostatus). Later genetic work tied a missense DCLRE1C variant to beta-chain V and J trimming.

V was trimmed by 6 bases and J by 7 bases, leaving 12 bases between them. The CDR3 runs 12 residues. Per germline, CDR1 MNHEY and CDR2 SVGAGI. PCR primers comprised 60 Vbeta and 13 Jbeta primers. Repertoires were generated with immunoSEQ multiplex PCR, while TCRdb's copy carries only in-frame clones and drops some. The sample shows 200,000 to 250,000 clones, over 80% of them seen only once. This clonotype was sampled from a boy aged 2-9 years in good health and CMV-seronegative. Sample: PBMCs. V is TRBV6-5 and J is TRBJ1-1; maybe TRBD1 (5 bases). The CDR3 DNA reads TGTGCCAGCAGATTAGGACACAGTGAAGCTTTCTTT. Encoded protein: CASRLGHSEAFF.